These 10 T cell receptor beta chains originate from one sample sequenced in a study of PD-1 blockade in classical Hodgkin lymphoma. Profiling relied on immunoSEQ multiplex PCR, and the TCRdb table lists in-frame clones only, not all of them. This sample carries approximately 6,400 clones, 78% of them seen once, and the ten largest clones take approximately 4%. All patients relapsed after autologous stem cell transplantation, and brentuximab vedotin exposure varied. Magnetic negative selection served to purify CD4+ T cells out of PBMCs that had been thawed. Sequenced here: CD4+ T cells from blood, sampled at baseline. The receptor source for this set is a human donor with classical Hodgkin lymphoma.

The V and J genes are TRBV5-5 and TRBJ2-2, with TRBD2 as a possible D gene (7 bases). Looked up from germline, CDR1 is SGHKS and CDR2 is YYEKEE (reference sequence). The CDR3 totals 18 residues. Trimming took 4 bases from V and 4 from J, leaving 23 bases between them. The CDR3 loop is CASSPGRVGGRVTGELFF. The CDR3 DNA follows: TGTGCCAGCAGCCCCGGAAGGGTCGGGGGGCGGGTCACCGGGGAGCTGTTTTTT.

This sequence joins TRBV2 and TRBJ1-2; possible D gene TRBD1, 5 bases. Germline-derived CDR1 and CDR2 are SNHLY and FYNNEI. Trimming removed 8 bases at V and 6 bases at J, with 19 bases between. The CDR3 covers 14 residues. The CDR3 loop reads CASVQRFRENGYTF. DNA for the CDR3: TGTGCCAGCGTTCAACGGTTCAGGGAGAATGGCTACACCTTC. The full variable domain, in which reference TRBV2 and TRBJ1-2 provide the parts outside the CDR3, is EPEVTQTPSHQVTQMGQEVILRCVPISNHLYFYWYRQILGQKVEFLVSFYNNEISEKSEIFDDQFSVERPDGSNFTLKIRSTKLEDSAMYFCASVQRFRENGYTFGSGTRLTVV.

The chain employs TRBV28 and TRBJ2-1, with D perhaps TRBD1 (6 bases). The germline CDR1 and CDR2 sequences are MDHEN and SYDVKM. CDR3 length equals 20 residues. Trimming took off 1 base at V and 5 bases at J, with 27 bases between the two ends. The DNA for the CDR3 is TGTGCCAGCAGTTTATTGGTATTACTATCGCCCCGGGACAAGGACAATGAGCAGTTCTTC. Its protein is CASSLLVLLSPRDKDNEQFF.

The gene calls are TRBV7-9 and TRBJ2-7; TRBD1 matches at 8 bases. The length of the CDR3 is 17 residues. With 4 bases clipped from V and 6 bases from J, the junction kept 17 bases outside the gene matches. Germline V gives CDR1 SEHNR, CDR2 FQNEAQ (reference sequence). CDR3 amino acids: CASSSRSPGQGAGEQYF. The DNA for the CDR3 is TGTGCCAGCAGCTCGCGTAGCCCCGGACAGGGAGCTGGCGAGCAGTACTTC.

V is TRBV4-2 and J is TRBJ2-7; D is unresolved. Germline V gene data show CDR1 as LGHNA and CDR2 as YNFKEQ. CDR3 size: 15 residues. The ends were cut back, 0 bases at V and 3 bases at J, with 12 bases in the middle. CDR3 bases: TGTGCCAGCAGCCAAGATTCAGTCGAAGGCTACGAGCAGTACTTC. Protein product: CASSQDSVEGYEQYF.

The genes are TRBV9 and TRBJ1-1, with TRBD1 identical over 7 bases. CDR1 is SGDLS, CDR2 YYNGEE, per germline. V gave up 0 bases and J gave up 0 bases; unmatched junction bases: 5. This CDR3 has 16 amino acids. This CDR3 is CASSVEGTVLNTEAFF. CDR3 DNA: TGTGCCAGCAGCGTAGAAGGGACAGTCTTGAACACTGAAGCTTTCTTT. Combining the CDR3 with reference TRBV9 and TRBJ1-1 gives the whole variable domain DSGVTQTPKHLITATGQRVTLRCSPRSGDLSVYWYQQSLDQGLQFLIQYYNGEERAKGNILERFSAQQFPDLHSELNLSSLELGDSALYFCASSVEGTVLNTEAFFGQGTRLTVV.

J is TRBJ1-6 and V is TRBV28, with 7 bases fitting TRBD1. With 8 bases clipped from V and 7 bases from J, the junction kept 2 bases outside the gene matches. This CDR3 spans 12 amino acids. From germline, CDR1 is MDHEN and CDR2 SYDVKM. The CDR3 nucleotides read TGTGCCAGCGGGACAGTAAATTCACCCCTCCACTTT. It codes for CASGTVNSPLHF.

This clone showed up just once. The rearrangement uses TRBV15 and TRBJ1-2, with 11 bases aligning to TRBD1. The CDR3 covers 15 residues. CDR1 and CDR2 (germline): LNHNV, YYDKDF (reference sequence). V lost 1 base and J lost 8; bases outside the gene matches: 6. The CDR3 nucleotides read TGTGCCACCAGCAGAGGAGGGACAGGGGGAGAAGGCTACACCTTC. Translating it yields CATSRGGTGGEGYTF.

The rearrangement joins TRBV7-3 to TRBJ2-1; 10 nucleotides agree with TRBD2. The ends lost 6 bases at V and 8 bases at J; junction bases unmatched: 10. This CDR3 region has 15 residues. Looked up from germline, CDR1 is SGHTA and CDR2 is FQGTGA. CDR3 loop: CASRPSGGALDEQFF. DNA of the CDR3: TGTGCCAGCAGGCCAAGCGGGGGGGCCTTGGATGAGCAGTTCTTC.

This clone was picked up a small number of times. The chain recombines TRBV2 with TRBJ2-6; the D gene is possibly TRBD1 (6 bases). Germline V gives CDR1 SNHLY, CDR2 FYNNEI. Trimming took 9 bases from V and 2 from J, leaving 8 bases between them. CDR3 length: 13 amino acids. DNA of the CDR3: TGTGCCAGACAGGGAGCTGGGGCCAACGTCCTGACTTTC. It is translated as CARQGAGANVLTF.